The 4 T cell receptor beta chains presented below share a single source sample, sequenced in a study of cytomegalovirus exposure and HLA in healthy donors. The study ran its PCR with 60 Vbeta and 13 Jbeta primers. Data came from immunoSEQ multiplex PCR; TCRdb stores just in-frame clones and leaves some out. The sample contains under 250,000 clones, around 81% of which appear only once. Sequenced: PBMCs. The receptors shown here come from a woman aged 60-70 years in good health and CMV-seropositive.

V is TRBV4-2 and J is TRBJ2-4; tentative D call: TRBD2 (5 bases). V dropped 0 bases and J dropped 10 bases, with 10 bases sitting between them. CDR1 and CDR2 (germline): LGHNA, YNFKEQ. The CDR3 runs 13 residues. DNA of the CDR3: TGTGCCAGCAGCCAAGAATACCCGGGGATTCAGTACTTC. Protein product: CASSQEYPGIQYF.

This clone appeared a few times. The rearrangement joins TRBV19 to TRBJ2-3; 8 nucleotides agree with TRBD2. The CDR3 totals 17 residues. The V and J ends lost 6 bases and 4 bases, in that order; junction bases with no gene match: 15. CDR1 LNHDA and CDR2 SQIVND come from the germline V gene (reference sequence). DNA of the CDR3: TGTGCCAGTAGACGGGGGGGAGTCGTCAGTGGTGCAGATACGCAGTATTTT. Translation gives CASRRGGVVSGADTQYF.

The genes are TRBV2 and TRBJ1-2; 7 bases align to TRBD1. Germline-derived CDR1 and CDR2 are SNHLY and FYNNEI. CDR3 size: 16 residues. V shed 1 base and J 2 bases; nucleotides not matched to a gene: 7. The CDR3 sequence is CASSEGLAGGNYGYTF. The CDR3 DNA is TGTGCCAGCAGTGAAGGTTTGGCAGGGGGAAACTATGGCTACACCTTC.

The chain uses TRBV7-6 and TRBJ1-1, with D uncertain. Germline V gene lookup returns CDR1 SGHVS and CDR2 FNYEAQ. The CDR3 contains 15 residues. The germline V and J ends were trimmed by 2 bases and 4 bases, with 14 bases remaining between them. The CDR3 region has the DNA TGTGCCAGCAGCTTAAGGAGAGGTGCGGGCACTGAAGCTTTCTTT. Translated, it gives CASSLRRGAGTEAFF.